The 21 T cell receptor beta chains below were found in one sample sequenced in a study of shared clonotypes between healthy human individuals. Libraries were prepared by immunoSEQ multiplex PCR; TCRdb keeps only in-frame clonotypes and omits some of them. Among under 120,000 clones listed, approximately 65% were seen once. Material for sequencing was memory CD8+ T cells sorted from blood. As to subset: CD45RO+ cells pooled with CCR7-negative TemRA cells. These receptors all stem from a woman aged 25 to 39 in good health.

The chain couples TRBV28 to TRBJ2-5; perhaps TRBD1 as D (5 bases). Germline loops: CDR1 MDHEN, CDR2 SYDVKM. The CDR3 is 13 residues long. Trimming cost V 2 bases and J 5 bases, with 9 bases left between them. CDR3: CASSLQGWETQYF. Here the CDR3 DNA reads TGTGCCAGCAGTTTACAGGGATGGGAGACCCAGTACTTC.

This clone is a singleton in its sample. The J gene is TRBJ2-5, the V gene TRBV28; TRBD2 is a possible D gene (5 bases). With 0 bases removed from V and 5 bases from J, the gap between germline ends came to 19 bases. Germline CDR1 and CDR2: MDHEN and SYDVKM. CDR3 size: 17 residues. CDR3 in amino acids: CASSLCCGTQWRETQYF. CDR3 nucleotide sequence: TGTGCCAGCAGTTTATGTTGTGGAACCCAGTGGAGGGAGACCCAGTACTTC.

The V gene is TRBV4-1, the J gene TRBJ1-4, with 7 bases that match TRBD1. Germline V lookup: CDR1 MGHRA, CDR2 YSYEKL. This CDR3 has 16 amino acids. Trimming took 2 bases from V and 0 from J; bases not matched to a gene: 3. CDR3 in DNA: TGCGCCAGCAGCCAAATACAGGGGTCAACTAATGAAAAACTGTTTTTT. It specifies CASSQIQGSTNEKLFF.

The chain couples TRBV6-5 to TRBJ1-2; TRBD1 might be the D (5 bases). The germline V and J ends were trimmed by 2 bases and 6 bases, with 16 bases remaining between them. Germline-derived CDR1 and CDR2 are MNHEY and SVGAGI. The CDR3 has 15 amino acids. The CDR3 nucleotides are TGTGCCAGCAGTTACCAGGGAGGCGGGACGGATGGCTACACCTTC. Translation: CASSYQGGGTDGYTF.

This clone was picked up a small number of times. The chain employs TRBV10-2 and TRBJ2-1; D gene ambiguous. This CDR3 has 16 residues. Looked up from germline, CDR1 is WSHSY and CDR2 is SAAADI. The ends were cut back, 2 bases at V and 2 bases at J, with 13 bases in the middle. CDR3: CASSEVDPVPYNEQFF. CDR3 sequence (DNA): TGCGCCAGCAGTGAGGTAGACCCCGTCCCCTACAATGAGCAGTTCTTC.

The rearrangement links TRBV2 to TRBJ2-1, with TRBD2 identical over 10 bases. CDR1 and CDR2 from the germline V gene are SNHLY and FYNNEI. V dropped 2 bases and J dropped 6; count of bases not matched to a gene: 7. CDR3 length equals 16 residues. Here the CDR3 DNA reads TGTGCCAGCAGTGAAAGGGGGGCTAGCGGGAGCAATGAGCAGTTCTTC. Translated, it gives CASSERGASGSNEQFF.

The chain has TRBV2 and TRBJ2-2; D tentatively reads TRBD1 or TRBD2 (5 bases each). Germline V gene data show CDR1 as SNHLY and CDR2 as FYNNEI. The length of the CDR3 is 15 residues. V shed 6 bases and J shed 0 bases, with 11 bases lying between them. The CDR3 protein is CASSKGPTNTGELFF. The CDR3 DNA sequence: TGTGCCAGCAGCAAGGGACCGACGAACACCGGGGAGCTGTTTTTT.

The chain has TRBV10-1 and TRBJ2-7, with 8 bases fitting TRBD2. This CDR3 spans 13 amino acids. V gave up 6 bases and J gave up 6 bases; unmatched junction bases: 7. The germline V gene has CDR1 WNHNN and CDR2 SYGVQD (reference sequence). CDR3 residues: CASSPGLAAEQYF. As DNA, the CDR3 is TGCGCCAGCAGCCCAGGACTAGCCGCCGAGCAGTACTTC.

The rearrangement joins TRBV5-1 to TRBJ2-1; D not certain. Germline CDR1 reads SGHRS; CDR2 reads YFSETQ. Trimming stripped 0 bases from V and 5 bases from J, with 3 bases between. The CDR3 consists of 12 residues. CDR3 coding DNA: TGCGCCAGCAGCTTGGGAAACAATGAGCAGTTCTTC. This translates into CASSLGNNEQFF.

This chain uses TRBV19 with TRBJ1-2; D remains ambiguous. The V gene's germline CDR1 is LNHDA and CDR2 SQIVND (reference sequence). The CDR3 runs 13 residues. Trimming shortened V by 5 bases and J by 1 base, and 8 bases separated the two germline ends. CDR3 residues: CASSPPDNYGYTF. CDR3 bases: TGTGCCAGTAGTCCACCGGATAACTATGGCTACACCTTC.

CDR3 sequence (DNA): TGTGCCAGTAGGACTTCGTCCGATAGCAATCAGCCCCAGCATTTT. Translated, it gives CASRTSSDSNQPQHF. The rearrangement joins TRBV27 to TRBJ1-5; D not resolved. V was cut by 9 bases and J by 0 bases, with 15 bases left in between. Germline V gene sequence: CDR1 MNHEY, CDR2 SMNVEV (reference sequence). The CDR3 totals 15 residues.

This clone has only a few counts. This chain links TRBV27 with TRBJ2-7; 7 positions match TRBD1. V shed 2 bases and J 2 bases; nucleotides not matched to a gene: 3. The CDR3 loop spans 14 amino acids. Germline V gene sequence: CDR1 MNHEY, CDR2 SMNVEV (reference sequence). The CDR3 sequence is CASSLLQGAYEQYF. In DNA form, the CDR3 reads TGTGCCAGCAGTTTACTCCAGGGGGCCTACGAGCAGTACTTC.

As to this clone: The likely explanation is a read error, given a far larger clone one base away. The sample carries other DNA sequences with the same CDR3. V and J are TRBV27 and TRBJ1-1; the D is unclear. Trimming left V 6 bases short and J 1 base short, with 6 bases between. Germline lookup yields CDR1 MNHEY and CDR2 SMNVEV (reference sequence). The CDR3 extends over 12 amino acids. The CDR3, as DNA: TGTGCCAGCAGCCGGGGGAACACTGAAGCTTTCTTT. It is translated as CASSRGNTEAFF.

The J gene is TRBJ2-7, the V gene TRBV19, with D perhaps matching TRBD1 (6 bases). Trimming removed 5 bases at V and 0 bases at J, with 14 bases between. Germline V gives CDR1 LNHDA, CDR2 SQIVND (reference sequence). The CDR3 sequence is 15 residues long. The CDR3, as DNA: TGTGCCAGTAGTTCCCGGACAGTAAGCTCCTACGAGCAGTACTTC. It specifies CASSSRTVSSYEQYF.

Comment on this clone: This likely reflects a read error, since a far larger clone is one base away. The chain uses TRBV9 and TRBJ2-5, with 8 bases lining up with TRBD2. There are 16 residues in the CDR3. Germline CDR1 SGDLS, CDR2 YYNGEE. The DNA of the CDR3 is TGTGCCAGCAGTGAGGCCAGCGGGAGCGGTCAAGCGACCCAGTACTTC. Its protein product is CASSEASGSGQATQYF. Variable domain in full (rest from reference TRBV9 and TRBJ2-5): DSGVTQTPKHLITATGQRVTLRCSPRSGDLSVYWYQQSLDQGLQFLIQYYNGEERAKGNILERFSAQQFPDLHSELNLSSLELGDSALYFCASSEASGSGQATQYFGPGTRLLVL.

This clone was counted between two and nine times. The CDR3 sequence is CASSPSGGINYGYTF. CDR3 coding DNA: TGTGCCAGCAGTCCCTCGGGAGGGATTAACTATGGCTACACCTTC. The V call is TRBV28, the J call TRBJ1-2; D gene ambiguous. This CDR3 comprises 15 residues. Trimming took off 5 bases at V and 1 base at J, with 14 bases between the two ends. Germline CDR1 MDHEN, CDR2 SYDVKM.

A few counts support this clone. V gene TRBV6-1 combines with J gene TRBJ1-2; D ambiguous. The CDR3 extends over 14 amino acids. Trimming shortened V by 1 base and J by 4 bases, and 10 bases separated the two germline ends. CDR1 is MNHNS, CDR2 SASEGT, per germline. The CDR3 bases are TGTGCCAGCAGTGAAGGGACCGAGGCCTATGGCTACACCTTC. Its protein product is CASSEGTEAYGYTF.

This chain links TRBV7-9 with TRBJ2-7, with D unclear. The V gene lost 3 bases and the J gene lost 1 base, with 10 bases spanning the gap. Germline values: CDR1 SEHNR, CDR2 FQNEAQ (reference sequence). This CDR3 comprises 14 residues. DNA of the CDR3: TGTGCCAGCAGCTTGGGCTACGGTTCCTACGAGCAGTACTTC. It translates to CASSLGYGSYEQYF.

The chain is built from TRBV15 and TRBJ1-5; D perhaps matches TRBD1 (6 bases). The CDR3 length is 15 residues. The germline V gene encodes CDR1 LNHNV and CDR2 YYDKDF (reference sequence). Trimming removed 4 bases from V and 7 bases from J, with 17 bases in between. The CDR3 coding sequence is TGTGCCACCAGCACTAGTCCAGAAGGGGGACAGCCCCAGCATTTT. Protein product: CATSTSPEGGQPQHF. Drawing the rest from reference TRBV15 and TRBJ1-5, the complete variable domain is DAMVIQNPRYQVTQFGKPVTLSCSQTLNHNVMYWYQQKSSQAPKLLFHYYDKDFNNEADTPDNFQSRRPNTSFCFLDIRSPGLGDTAMYLCATSTSPEGGQPQHFGDGTRLSIL.

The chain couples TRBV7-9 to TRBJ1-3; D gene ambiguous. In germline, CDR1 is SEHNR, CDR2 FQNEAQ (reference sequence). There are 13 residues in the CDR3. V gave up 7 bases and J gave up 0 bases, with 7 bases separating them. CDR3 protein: CASKGFSGNTIYF. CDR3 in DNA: TGTGCCAGCAAGGGCTTCTCTGGAAACACCATATATTTT. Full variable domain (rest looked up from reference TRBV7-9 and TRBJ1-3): DTGVSQNPRHKITKRGQNVTFRCDPISEHNRLYWYRQTLGQGPEFLTYFQNEAQLEKSRLLSDRFSAERPKGSFSTLEIQRTEQGDSAMYLCASKGFSGNTIYFGEGSWLTVV.

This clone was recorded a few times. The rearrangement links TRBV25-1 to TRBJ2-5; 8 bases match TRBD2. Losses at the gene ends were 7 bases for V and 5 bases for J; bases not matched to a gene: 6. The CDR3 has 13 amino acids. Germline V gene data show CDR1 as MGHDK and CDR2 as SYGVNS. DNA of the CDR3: TGTGCCAGCATCAGCGGGGGTTTGGAGACCCAGTACTTC. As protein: CASISGGLETQYF.